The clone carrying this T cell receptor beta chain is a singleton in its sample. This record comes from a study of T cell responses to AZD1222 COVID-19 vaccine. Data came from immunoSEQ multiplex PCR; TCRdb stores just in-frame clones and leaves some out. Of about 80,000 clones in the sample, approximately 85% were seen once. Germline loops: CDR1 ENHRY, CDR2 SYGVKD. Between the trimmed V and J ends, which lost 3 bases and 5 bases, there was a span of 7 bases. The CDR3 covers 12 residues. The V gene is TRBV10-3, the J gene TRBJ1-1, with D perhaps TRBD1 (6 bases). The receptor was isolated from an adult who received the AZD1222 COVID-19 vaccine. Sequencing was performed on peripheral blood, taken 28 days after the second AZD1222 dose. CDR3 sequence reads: CAISDRGTEAFF. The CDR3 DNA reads TGTGCCATCAGTGACAGGGGTACTGAAGCTTTCTTT.